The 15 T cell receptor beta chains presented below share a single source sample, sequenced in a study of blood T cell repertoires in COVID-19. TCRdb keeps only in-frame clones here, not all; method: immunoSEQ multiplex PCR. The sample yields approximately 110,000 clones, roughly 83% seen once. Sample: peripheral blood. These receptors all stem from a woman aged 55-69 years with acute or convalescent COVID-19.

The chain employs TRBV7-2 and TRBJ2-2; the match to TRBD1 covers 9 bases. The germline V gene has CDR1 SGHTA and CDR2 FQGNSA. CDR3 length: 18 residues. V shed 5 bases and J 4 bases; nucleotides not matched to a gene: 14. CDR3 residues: CASSPQGRGQGSTGELFF. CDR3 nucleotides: TGTGCCAGCAGCCCACAGGGCCGGGGACAGGGAAGCACCGGGGAGCTGTTTTTT. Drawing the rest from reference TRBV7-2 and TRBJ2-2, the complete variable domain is GAGVSQSPSNKVTEKGKDVELRCDPISGHTALYWYRQSLGQGLEFLIYFQGNSAPDKSGLPSDRFSAERTGGSVSTLTIQRTQQEDSAVYLCASSPQGRGQGSTGELFFGEGSRLTVL.

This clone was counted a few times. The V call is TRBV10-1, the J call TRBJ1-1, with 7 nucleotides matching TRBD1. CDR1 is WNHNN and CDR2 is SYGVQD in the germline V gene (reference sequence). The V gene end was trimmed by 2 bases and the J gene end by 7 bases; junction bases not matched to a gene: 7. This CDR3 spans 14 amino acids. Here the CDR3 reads CASSEDRVMVEAFF. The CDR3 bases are TGCGCCAGCAGTGAGGACAGGGTTATGGTTGAAGCTTTCTTT.

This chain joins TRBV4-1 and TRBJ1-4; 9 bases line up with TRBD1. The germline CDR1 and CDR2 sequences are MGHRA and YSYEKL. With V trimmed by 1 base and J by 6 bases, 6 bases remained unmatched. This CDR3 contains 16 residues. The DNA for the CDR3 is TGCGCCAGCAGCCAAGTACCAGGGACAGGGCATGAAAAACTGTTTTTT. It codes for CASSQVPGTGHEKLFF.

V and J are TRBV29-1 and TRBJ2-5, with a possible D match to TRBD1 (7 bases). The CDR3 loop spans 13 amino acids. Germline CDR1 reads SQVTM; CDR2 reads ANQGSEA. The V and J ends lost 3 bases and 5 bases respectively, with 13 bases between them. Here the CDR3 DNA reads TGCAGCGTTGATACAGGGGCGGGGGAGACCCAGTACTTC. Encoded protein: CSVDTGAGETQYF.

DNA for the CDR3: TGTGCCAGCAGCTTAGACAGAGTCTCCGGGGAGCTGTTTTTT. Protein product: CASSLDRVSGELFF. The V gene is TRBV7-2, the J gene TRBJ2-2; D remains ambiguous. The CDR3 is 14 residues long. Germline assignment: CDR1 SGHTA and CDR2 FQGNSA. V was trimmed by 1 base and J by 6 bases, leaving 9 bases between them.

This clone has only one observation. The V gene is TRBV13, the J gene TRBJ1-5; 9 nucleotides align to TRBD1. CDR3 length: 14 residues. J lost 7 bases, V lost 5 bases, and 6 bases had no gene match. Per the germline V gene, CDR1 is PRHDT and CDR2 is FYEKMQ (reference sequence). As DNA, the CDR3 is TGTGCCAGCAGCCTCCAGGGACAGGGACAGCCCCAGCATTTT. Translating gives CASSLQGQGQPQHF.

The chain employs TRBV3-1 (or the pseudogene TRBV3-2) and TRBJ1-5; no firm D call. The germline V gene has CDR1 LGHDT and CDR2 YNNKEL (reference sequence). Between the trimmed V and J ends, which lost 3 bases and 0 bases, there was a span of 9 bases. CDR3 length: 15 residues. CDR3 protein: CASSHGQDSNQPQHF. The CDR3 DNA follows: TGTGCCAGCAGCCATGGGCAGGATAGCAATCAGCCCCAGCATTTT.

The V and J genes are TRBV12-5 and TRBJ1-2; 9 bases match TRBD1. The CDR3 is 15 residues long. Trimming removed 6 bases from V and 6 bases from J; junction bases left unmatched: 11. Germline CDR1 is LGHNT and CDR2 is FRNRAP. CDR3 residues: CASGSTTGGGDGYTF. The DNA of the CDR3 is TGTGCTAGTGGGTCTACGACAGGGGGAGGAGATGGCTACACCTTC.

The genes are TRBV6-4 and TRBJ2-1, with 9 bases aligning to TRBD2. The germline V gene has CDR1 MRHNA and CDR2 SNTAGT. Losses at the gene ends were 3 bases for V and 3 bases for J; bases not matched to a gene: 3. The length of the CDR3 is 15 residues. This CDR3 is CASSEGSGSYNEQFF. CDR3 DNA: TGTGCCAGCAGTGAAGGTAGCGGGAGCTACAATGAGCAGTTCTTC.

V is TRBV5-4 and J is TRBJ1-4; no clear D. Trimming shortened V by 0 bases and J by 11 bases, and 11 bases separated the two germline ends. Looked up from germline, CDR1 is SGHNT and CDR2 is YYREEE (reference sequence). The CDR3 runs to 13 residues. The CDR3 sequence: CASSLDEAGKLFF. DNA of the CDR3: TGTGCCAGCAGCTTGGACGAGGCGGGGAAACTGTTTTTT.

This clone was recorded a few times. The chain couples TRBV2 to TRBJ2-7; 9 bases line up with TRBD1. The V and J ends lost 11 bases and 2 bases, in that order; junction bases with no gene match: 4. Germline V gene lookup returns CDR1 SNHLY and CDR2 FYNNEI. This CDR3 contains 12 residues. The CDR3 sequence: CAGGTGTYEQYF. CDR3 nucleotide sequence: TGTGCCGGCGGGACAGGGACCTACGAGCAGTACTTC. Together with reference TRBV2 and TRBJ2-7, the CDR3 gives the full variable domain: EPEVTQTPSHQVTQMGQEVILRCVPISNHLYFYWYRQILGQKVEFLVSFYNNEISEKSEIFDDQFSVERPDGSNFTLKIRSTKLEDSAMYFCAGGTGTYEQYFGPGTRLTVT.

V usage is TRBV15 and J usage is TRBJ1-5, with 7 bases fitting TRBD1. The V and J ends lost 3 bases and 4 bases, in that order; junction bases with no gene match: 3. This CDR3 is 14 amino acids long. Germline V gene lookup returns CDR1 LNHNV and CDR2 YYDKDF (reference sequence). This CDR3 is CATSSGQVNQPQHF. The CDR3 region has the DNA TGTGCCACCAGCAGCGGACAGGTTAATCAGCCCCAGCATTTT.

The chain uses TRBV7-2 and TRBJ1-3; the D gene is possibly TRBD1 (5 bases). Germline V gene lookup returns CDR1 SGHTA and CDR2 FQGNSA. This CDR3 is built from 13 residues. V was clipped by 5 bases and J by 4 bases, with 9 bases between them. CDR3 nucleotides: TGTGCCAGCAGCGAGACAGTCGGAAACACCATATATTTT. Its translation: CASSETVGNTIYF.

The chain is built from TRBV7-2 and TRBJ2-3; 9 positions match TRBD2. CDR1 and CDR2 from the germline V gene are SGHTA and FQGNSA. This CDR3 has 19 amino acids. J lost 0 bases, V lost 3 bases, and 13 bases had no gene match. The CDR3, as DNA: TGTGCCAGCAGCTTCTTATTAGCGGGAGTCCGGCCTAGCACAGATACGCAGTATTTT. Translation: CASSFLLAGVRPSTDTQYF.

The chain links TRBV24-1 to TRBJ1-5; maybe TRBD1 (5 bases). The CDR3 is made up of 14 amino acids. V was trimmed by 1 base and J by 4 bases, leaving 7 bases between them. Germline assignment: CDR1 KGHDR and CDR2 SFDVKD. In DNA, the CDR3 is TGTGCCACCAGTGATTTCGGGGGAAATCAGCCCCAGCATTTT. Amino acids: CATSDFGGNQPQHF.